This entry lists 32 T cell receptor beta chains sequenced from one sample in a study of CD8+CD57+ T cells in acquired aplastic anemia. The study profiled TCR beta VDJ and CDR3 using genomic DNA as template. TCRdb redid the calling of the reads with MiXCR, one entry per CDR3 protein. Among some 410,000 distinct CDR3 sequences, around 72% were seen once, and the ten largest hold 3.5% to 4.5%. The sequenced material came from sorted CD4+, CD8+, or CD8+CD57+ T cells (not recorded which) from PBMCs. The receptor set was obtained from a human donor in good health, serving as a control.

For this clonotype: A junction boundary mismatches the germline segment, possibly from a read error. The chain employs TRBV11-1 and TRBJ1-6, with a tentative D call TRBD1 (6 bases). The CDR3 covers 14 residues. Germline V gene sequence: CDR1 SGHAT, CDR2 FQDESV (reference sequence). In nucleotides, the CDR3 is TGTGCCCGCAGCTTAGACGGACAGATTTCACCCCTCCACTTC. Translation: CARSLDGQISPLHF.

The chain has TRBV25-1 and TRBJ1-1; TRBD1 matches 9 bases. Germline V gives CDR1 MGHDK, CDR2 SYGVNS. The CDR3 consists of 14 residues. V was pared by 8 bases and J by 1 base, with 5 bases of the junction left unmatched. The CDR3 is CASLKTGGNTEAFF. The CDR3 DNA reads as TGTGCCAGCTTGAAGACAGGGGGGAACACTGAAGCTTTCTTT.

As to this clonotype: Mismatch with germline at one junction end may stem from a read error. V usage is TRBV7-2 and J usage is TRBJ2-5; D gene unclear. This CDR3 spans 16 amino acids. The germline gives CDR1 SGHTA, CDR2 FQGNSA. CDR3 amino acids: CASSWGKLNPSETQYF. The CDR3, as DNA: TGTGCCAGCAGCTGGGGTAAGCTCAACCCAAGCGAGACTCAGTACTTC.

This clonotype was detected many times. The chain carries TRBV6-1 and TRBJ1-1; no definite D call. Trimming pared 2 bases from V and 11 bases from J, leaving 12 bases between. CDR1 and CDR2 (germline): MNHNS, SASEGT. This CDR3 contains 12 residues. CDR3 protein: CASSESGQTAFF. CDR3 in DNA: TGTGCCAGCAGTGAAAGTGGGCAGACCGCTTTCTTT.

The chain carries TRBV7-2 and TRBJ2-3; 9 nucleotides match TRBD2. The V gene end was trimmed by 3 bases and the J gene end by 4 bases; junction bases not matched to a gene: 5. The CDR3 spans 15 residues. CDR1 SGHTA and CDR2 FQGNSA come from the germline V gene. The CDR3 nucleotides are TGTACCAGCAGCTTTGCGGGGGGGCCCCCAGATACGCAGTATTTT. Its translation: CTSSFAGGPPDTQYF.

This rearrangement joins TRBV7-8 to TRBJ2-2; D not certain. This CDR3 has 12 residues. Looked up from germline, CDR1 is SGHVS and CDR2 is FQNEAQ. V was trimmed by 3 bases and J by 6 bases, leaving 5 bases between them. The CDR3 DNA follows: TGTGCCAGCAGCTTTCCTCCCGGGGAGCTGTTTTTT. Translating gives CASSFPPGELFF.

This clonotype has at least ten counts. In DNA, the CDR3 is TGTGCCAGCAGTCGACCTCAGGGGGCGAATTCACCCCTCCACTTT. Protein: CASSRPQGANSPLHF. V is TRBV6-2 or TRBV6-3 and J is TRBJ1-6; 8 positions match TRBD1. Germline V gene lookup returns CDR1 MNHEY and CDR2 SVGEGT. V shed 5 bases, J shed 7 bases, and the junction held 7 bases outside the gene matches. CDR3 length equals 15 residues.

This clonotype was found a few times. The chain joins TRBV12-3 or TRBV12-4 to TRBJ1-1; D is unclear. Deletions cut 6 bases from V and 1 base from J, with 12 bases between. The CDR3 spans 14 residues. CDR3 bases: TGTGCCAGCAGGGTCACGACACAGAACACTGAAGCTTTCTTT. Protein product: CASRVTTQNTEAFF.

This CDR3 is CASRKHEKLFF. The CDR3 DNA reads TGTGCCAGCAGGAAGCATGAAAAACTGTTTTTT. The V gene is TRBV13, the J gene TRBJ1-4; D gene ambiguous. Deletions cut 6 bases from V and 6 bases from J, with 5 bases between. In germline, CDR1 is PRHDT, CDR2 FYEKMQ (reference sequence). The CDR3 totals 11 residues.

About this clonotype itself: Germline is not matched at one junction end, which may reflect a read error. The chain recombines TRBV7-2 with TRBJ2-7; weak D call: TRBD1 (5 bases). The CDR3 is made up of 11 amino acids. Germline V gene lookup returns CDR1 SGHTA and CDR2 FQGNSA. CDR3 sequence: CASSVDNEKYF. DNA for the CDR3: TGTGCCAGCAGTGTGGACAACGAGAAGTACTTT.

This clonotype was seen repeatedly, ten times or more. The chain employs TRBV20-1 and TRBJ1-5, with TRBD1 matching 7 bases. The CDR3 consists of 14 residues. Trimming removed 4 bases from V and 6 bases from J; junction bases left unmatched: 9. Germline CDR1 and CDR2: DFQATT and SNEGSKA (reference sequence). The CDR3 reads CSATPGTASQPQHF. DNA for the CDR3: TGCAGTGCTACACCCGGGACAGCCTCTCAGCCCCAGCATTTT.

The CDR3 protein is CASRLGPDYADTF. CDR3 nucleotides: TGTGCCAGCAGATTGGGACCGGACTACGCTGACACCTTC. The gene calls are TRBV2 and TRBJ1-2; D is possibly TRBD1 (5 bases). V shed 6 bases and J shed 12 bases, with 20 bases lying between them. The germline V gene encodes CDR1 SNHLY and CDR2 FYNNEI. This CDR3 is 13 amino acids long.

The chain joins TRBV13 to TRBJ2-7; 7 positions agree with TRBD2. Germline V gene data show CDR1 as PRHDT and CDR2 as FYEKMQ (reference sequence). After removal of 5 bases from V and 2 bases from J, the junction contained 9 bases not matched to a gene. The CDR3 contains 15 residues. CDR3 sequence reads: CASSATSSPAYEQYF. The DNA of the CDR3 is TGTGCCAGCAGCGCGACTAGCTCTCCAGCCTACGAGCAGTACTTC.

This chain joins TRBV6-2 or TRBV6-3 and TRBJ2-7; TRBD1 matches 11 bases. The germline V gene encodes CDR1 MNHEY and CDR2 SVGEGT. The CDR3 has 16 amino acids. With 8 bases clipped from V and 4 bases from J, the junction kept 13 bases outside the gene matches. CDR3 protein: CASRNGAGQGVYEQYF. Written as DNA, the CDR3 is TGTGCCAGCCGGAACGGGGCGGGACAGGGGGTGTACGAGCAGTACTTC.

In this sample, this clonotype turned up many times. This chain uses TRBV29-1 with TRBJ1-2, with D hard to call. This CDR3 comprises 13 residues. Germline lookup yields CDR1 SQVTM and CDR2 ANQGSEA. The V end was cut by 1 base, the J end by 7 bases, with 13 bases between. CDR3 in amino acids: CSVEVWAEGGYTF. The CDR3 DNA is TGCAGCGTTGAAGTCTGGGCCGAAGGTGGCTACACCTTC.

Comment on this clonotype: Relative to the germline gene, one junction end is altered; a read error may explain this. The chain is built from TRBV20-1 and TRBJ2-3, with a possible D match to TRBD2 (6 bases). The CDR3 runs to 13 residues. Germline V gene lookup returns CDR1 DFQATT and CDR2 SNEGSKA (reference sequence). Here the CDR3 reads CSARSPGDDTQYF. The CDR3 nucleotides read TGTAGTGCCCGCTCACCGGGGGATGATACGCAGTATTTT.

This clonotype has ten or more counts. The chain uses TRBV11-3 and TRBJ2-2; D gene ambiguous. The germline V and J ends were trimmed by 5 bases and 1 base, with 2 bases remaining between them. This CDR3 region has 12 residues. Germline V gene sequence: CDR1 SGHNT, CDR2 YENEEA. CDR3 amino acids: CASSRNTGELFF. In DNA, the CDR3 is TGTGCCAGCAGCAGGAACACCGGGGAGCTGTTTTTT. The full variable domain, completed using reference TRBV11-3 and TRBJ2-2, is EAGVVQSPRYKIIEKKQPVAFWCNPISGHNTLYWYLQNLGQGPELLIRYENEEAVDDSQLPKDRFSAERLKGVDSTLKIQPAELGDSAVYLCASSRNTGELFFGEGSRLTVL.

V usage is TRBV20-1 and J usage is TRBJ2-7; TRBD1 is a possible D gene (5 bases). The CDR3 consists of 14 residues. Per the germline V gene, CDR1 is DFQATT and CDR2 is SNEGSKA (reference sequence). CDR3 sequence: CSAGLDTFSYEQYF. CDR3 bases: TGCAGCGCTGGGTTGGACACCTTCTCCTACGAGCAGTACTTC.

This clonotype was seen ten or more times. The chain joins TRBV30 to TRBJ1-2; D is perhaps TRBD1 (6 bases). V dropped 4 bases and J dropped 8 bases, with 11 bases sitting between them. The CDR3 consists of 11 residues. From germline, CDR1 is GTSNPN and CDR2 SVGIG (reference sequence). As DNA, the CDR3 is TGTGCCTGGACTTCAGGGGCGGGCTACACCTTC. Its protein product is CAWTSGAGYTF.

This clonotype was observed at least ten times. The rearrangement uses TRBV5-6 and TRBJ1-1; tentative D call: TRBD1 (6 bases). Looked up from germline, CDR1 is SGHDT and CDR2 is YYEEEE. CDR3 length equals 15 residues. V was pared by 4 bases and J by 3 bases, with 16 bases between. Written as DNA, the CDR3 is TGTGCCAGCAGCCCATACACAGGGCTTGACACTGAAGCTTTCTTT. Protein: CASSPYTGLDTEAFF.

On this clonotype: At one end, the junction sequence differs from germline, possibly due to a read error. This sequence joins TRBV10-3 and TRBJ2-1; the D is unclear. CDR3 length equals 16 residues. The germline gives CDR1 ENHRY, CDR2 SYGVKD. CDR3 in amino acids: CAFSPLTSSSYNEQFF. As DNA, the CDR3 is TGTGCCTTCAGTCCCCTGACAAGTAGCTCCTACAATGAGCAGTTCTTC.

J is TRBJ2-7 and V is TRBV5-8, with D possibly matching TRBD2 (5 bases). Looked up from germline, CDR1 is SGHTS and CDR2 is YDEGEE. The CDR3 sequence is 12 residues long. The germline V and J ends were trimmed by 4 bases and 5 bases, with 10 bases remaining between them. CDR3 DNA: TGTGCCAGCAGCGAGAAGGGAGACGAGCAGTACTTC. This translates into CASSEKGDEQYF.

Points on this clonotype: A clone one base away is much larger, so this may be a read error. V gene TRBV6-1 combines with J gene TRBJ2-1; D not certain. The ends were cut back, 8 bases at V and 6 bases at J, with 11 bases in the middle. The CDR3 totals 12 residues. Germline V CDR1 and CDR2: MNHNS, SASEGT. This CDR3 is CASGNRVNEQFF. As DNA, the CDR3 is TGTGCCAGCGGTAACCGGGTCAATGAGCAGTTCTTC.

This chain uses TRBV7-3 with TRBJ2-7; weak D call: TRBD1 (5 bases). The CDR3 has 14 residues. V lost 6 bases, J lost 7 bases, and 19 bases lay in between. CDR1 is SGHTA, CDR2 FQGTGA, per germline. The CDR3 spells CASSSRTLPREQYF. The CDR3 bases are TGTGCCAGCAGTTCAAGGACACTACCTCGGGAGCAGTACTTC.

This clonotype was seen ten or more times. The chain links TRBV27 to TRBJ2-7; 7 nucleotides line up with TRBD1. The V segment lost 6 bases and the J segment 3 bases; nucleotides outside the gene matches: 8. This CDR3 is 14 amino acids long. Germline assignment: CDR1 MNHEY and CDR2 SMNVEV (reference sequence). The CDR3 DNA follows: TGTGCCAGCAGGGGGGAAAGGGACAGCTACGAGCAGTACTTC. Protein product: CASRGERDSYEQYF.

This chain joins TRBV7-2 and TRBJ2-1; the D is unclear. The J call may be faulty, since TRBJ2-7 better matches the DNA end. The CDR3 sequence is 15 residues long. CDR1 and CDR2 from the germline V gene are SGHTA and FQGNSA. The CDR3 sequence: CASSLAPRPPYEQYF. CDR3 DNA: TGTGCCAGCAGCTTAGCGCCCAGGCCTCCCTACGAGCAGTACTTC.

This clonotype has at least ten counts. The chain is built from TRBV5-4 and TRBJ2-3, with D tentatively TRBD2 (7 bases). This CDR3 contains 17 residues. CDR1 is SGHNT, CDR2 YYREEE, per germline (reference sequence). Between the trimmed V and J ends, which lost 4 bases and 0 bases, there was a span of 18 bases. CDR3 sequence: CASSPPGGGISTDTQYF. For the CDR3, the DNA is TGTGCCAGCAGCCCACCGGGGGGCGGAATTAGCACAGATACGCAGTATTTT.

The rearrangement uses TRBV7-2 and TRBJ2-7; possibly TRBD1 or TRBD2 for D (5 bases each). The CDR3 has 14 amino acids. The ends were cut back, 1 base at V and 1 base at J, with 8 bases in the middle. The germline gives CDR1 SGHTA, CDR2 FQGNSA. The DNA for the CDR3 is TGTGCCAGCAGCTTAGGGGACGTTTCCTACGAGCAGTACTTC. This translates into CASSLGDVSYEQYF.

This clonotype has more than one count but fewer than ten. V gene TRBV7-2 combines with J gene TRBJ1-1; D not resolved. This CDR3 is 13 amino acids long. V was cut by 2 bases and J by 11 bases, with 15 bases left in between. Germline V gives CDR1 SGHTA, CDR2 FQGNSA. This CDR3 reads CASSLPPRSGAFF. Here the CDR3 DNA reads TGTGCCAGCAGCTTACCACCACGGTCGGGGGCTTTCTTT.

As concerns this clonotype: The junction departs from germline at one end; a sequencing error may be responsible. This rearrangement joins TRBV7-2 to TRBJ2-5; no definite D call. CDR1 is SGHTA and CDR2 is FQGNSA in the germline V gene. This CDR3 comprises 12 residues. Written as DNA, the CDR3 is TGTGCCAGCAGCTCGAAAGGAGAGGCCCAGTACTTC. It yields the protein CASSSKGEAQYF.

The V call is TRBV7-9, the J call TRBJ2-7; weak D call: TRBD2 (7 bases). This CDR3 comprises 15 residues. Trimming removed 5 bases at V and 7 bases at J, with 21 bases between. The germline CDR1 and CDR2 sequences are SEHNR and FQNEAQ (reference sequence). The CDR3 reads CASSPNRGRGKEQYF. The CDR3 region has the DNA TGTGCCAGCAGCCCCAATCGAGGGAGGGGGAAGGAGCAGTACTTC. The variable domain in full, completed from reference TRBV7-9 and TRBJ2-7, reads DTGVSQNPRHKITKRGQNVTFRCDPISEHNRLYWYRQTLGQGPEFLTYFQNEAQLEKSRLLSDRFSAERPKGSFSTLEIQRTEQGDSAMYLCASSPNRGRGKEQYFGPGTRLTVT.

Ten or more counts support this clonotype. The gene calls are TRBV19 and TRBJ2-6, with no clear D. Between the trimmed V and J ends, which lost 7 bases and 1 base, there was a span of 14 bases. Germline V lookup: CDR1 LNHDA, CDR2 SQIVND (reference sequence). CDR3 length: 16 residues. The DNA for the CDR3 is TGTGCCAGTAACCGCGACCCACCTTCTGGGGCCAACGTCCTGACTTTC. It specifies CASNRDPPSGANVLTF. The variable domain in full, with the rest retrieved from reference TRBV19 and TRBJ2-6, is DGGITQSPKYLFRKEGQNVTLSCEQNLNHDAMYWYRQDPGQGLRLIYYSQIVNDFQKGDIAEGYSVSREKKESFPLTVTSAQKNPTAFYLCASNRDPPSGANVLTFGAGSRLTVL.